The next 17 T cell receptor beta chains were all read from a single sample in a study of cytomegalovirus exposure and HLA in healthy donors. Using immunoSEQ multiplex PCR, the repertoire was profiled, and TCRdb retains in-frame clones only, with some absent. The table has some 110,000 clones, about 91% seen once; the top ten hold about 1.8%. Sequenced sample: PBMCs. Receptors originate from a man aged 18 to 30 in good health and CMV-seronegative.

This chain uses TRBV4-1 with TRBJ1-4; 7 nucleotides match TRBD1. CDR3 length: 15 residues. J gave up 0 bases and V 8 bases, and 6 bases lay outside the gene matches. The V gene's germline CDR1 is MGHRA and CDR2 YSYEKL. The CDR3 sequence is CASGQGVATNEKLFF. The DNA of the CDR3 is TGCGCCAGCGGGCAGGGGGTTGCAACTAATGAAAAACTGTTTTTT.

This sequence joins TRBV23-1 and TRBJ2-7; a weak D match, TRBD1 (6 bases). TRBV23-1 is treated as an ORF (open reading frame) with a function not yet certain. The length of the CDR3 is 14 residues. V lost 4 bases, J lost 2 bases, and 12 bases lay in between. This chain's CDR3 is CASSLRTVAYEQYF. Written as DNA, the CDR3 is TGCGCCAGCAGTCTTCGGACAGTTGCCTACGAGCAGTACTTC.

CDR3 bases: TGTGCCAGCAGTTACTCGAGGGCCCCCTACGAGCAGTACTTC. It translates to CASSYSRAPYEQYF. The V and J genes are TRBV6-5 and TRBJ2-7, with a possible D match to TRBD2 (5 bases). V was pared by 0 bases and J by 2 bases, with 8 bases between. The CDR3 is 14 residues long. Germline CDR1 and CDR2: MNHEY and SVGAGI.

The CDR3 coding sequence is TGCGCCAGCAGCCAACTACAGGGGTACAATCAGCCCCAGCATTTT. Translation: CASSQLQGYNQPQHF. The rearrangement links TRBV4-1 to TRBJ1-5, with 7 bases that match TRBD1. Germline V gives CDR1 MGHRA, CDR2 YSYEKL. J lost 3 bases, V lost 2 bases, and 4 bases had no gene match. The CDR3 loop spans 15 amino acids.

This clone was observed at least ten times. J is TRBJ1-1 and V is TRBV7-9; TRBD1 might be the D (6 bases). The CDR3 contains 15 residues. Germline CDR1 SEHNR, CDR2 FQNEAQ (reference sequence). V shed 5 bases and J shed 4 bases, with 17 bases lying between them. CDR3 amino acids: CASSQGPGRLTEAFF. CDR3 DNA: TGTGCCAGCAGCCAGGGGCCGGGGCGGCTCACTGAAGCTTTCTTT.

The chain combines TRBV28 with TRBJ1-3; TRBD1 agrees at 7 bases. The CDR3 is made up of 18 amino acids. The V segment lost 4 bases and the J segment 3 bases; nucleotides outside the gene matches: 15. CDR1 MDHEN and CDR2 SYDVKM come from the germline V gene. Here the CDR3 reads CASSSNRQGGGNGNTIYF. The CDR3 DNA follows: TGTGCCAGCAGTTCAAACCGACAGGGCGGAGGGAATGGAAACACCATATATTTT.

This clone occurred once. The V call is TRBV19, the J call TRBJ1-2; D not certain. The CDR3 spans 11 residues. V was clipped by 5 bases and J by 4 bases, with 5 bases between them. Germline CDR1 LNHDA, CDR2 SQIVND (reference sequence). The CDR3 DNA reads TGTGCCAGTAGTCAGGTCTATGGCTACACCTTC. Residues: CASSQVYGYTF.

The J gene is TRBJ2-7, the V gene TRBV7-2, with 8 bases aligning to TRBD1. Germline CDR1 reads SGHTA; CDR2 reads FQGNSA. The CDR3 spans 13 residues. V trimming: 8 bases; J trimming: 3 bases; junction bases outside the gene matches: 6. DNA of the CDR3: TGTGCCAGCGCCGGGACAGGATTCTACGAGCAGTACTTC. It codes for CASAGTGFYEQYF.

The V call is TRBV6-5, the J call TRBJ2-3, with 9 bases lining up with TRBD1. The V gene end was trimmed by 5 bases and the J gene end by 3 bases; junction bases not matched to a gene: 6. The CDR3 is 15 residues long. Per the germline V gene, CDR1 is MNHEY and CDR2 is SVGAGI. The CDR3 DNA sequence: TGTGCCAGCAGTCCCAGGACAGGGGTGACAGATACGCAGTATTTT. Its protein is CASSPRTGVTDTQYF.

The chain uses TRBV28 and TRBJ2-3; 12 positions agree with TRBD2. The CDR3 covers 21 residues. J lost 6 bases, V lost 1 base, and 20 bases had no gene match. Germline CDR1 reads MDHEN; CDR2 reads SYDVKM. As DNA, the CDR3 is TGTGCCAGCAGTTTATATGGACATTCCGCAAGACTAGCGGGGGCTAGGGATACGCAGTATTTT. Translation gives CASSLYGHSARLAGARDTQYF.

The chain recombines TRBV6-6 with TRBJ1-2; 9 nucleotides match TRBD1. The CDR3 length is 15 residues. Trimming took 5 bases from V and 6 from J; bases not matched to a gene: 10. Germline V gives CDR1 MNHNY, CDR2 SVGAGI (reference sequence). CDR3 in amino acids: CASSPYTGGSNGYTF. In DNA form, the CDR3 reads TGTGCCAGCAGTCCCTATACAGGGGGCTCGAATGGCTACACCTTC.

This sequence joins TRBV7-2 and TRBJ2-7, with unresolved D. CDR1 SGHTA and CDR2 FQGNSA come from the germline V gene. The CDR3 runs to 17 residues. Between the trimmed V and J ends, which lost 5 bases and 3 bases, there was a span of 23 bases. This CDR3 is CASSPPHRATEYYEQYF. Here the CDR3 DNA reads TGTGCCAGCAGCCCACCTCATCGCGCAACGGAGTACTACGAGCAGTACTTC.

This clone occurred a few times. V usage is TRBV7-8 and J usage is TRBJ1-4; D is ambiguous. Germline V lookup: CDR1 SGHVS, CDR2 FQNEAQ. The CDR3 spans 15 residues. V lost 5 bases, J lost 0 bases, and 10 bases lay in between. The CDR3 here is CASSEEVATNEKLFF. CDR3 bases: TGTGCCAGCAGCGAAGAGGTAGCAACTAATGAAAAACTGTTTTTT.

The chain recombines TRBV6-4 with TRBJ2-7; 9 bases are shared with TRBD1. V lost 3 bases, J lost 5 bases, and 2 bases stayed unmatched. Per germline, CDR1 MRHNA and CDR2 SNTAGT. This CDR3 comprises 13 residues. CDR3 nucleotide sequence: TGTGCCAGCAGTGAGGACAGGGGCGACGAGCAGTACTTC. It specifies CASSEDRGDEQYF.

This clone was seen a single time. The chain links TRBV19 to TRBJ1-5; TRBD1 is a possible D gene (5 bases). Germline loops: CDR1 LNHDA, CDR2 SQIVND (reference sequence). This CDR3 comprises 16 residues. V lost 3 bases and J lost 0, with 12 bases in between. The CDR3 loop reads CASSIPRVVSNQPQHF. The CDR3 DNA is TGTGCCAGTAGTATTCCCAGGGTAGTTAGCAATCAGCCCCAGCATTTT.

The rearrangement links TRBV7-9 to TRBJ1-1; D is uncertain. This CDR3 spans 13 amino acids. V lost 3 bases and J lost 7, with 12 bases in between. The germline V gene encodes CDR1 SEHNR and CDR2 FQNEAQ (reference sequence). This CDR3 is CASSLSREGEAFF. The CDR3 region has the DNA TGTGCCAGCAGCTTGAGTAGGGAGGGTGAAGCTTTCTTT.

The chain carries TRBV28 and TRBJ1-5; tentative D call: TRBD1 (5 bases). The V and J ends lost 2 bases and 0 bases respectively, with 11 bases between them. Germline loops: CDR1 MDHEN, CDR2 SYDVKM. The CDR3 sequence is 16 residues long. CDR3 amino acids: CASSLIRGISNQPQHF. The CDR3 DNA is TGTGCCAGCAGTTTAATTAGGGGTATTAGCAATCAGCCCCAGCATTTT.